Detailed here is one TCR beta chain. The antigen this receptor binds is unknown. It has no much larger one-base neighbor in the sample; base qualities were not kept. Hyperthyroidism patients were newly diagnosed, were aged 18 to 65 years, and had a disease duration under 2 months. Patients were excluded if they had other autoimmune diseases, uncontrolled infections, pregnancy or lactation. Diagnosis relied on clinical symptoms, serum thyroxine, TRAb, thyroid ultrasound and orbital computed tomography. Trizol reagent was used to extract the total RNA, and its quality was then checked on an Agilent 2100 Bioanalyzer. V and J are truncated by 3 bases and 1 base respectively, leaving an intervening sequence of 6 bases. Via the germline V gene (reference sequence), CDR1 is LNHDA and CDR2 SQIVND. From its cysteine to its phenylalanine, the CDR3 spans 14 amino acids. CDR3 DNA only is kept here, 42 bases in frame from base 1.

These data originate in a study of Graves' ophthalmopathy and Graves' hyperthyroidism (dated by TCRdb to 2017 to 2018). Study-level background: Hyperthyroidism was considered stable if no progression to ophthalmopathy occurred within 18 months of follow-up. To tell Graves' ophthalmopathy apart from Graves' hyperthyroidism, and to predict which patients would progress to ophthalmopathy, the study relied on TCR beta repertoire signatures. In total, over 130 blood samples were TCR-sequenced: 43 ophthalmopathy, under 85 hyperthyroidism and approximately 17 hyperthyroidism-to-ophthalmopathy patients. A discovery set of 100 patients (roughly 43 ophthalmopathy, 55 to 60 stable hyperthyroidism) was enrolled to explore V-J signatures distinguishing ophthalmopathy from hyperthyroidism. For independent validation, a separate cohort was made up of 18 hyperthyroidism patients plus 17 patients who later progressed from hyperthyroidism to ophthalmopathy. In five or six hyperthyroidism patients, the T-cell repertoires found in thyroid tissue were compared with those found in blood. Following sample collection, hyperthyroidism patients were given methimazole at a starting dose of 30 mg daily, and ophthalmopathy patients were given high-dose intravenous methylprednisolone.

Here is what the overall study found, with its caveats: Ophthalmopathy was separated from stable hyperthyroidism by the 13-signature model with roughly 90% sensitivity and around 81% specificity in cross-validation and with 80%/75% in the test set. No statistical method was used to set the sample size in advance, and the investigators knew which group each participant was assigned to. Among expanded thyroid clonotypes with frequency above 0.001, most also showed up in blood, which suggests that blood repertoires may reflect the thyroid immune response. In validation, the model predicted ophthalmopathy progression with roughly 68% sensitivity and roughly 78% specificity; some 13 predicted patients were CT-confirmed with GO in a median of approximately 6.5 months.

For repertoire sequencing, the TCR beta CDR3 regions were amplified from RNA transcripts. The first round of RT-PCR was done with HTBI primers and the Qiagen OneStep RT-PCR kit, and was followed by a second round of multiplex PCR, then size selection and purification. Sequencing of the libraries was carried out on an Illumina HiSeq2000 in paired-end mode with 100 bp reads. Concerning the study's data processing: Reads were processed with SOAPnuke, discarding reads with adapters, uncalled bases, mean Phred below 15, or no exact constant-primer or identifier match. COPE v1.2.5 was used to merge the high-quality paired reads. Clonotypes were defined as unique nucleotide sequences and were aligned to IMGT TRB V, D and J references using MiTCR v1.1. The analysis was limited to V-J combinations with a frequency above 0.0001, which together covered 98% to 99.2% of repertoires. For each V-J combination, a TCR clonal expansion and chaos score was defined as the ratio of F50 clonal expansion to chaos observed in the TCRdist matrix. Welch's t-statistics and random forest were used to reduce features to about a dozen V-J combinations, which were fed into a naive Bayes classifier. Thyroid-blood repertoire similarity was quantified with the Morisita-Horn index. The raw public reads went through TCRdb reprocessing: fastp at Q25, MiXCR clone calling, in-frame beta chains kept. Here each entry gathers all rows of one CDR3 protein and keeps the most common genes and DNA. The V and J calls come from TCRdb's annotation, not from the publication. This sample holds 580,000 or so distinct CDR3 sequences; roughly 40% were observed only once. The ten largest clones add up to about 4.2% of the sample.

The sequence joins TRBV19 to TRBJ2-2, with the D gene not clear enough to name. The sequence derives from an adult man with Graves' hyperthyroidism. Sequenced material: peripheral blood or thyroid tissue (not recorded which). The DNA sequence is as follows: TGTGCCAGTAGTATCCGAATGAACACCGGGGAGCTGTTTTTT. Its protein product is CASSIRMNTGELFF. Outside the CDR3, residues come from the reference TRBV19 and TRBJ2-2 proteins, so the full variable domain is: DGGITQSPKYLFRKEGQNVTLSCEQNLNHDAMYWYRQDPGQGLRLIYYSQIVNDFQKGDIAEGYSVSREKKESFPLTVTSAQKNPTAFYLCASSIRMNTGELFFGEGSRLTVL.